Listed here are 12 T cell receptor beta chains from one sample, sequenced in a study of response to subunit inactivated influenza vaccine. TCRdb reprocessed the RT-PCR reads with MiXCR, giving one entry per CDR3 protein. The sample records about 170,000 distinct CDR3 sequences, more than 10% being singletons. This same sample was also part of a study on T cells expressing NK-cell markers. In that study: TCR beta cDNA was generated via 5'RACE template switching incorporating UMIs.

The specimen was CD8+ T cells sorted from PBMCs, collected about 13 days after vaccination. The receptors stem from a man aged 50 to 60 who received an inactivated influenza vaccine.

This chain uses TRBV7-2 with TRBJ2-3; no clear D gene. CDR1 and CDR2 (germline): SGHTA, FQGNSA. The CDR3 sequence is 15 residues long. V lost 3 bases, J lost 4 bases, and 14 bases lay in between. CDR3 sequence: CASSLDGYSSDTQYF. The CDR3 nucleotides are TGTGCCAGCAGCTTGGACGGGTACAGCTCAGATACGCAGTATTTT.

Only a few counts were recorded for this clonotype. The rearrangement links TRBV5-6 to TRBJ2-5, with D possibly being TRBD1 (5 bases). CDR1 and CDR2 (germline): SGHDT, YYEEEE. Trimming stripped 0 bases from V and 1 base from J, with 16 bases between. This CDR3 has 17 residues. The CDR3 sequence is CASSLGGLGESQETQYF. CDR3 nucleotides: TGTGCCAGCAGCTTGGGGGGCCTTGGTGAGTCCCAAGAGACCCAGTACTTC.

The V gene is TRBV5-6, the J gene TRBJ2-2; tentatively, D is TRBD2 (7 bases). The germline gives CDR1 SGHDT, CDR2 YYEEEE. This CDR3 contains 15 residues. Deletions cut 4 bases from V and 4 bases from J, with 14 bases between. CDR3 in amino acids: CASSTTGRGTGELFF. CDR3 DNA: TGTGCCAGCAGCACTACAGGGAGGGGCACCGGGGAGCTGTTTTTT.

At least ten counts were recorded for this clonotype. This chain connects TRBV4-3 to TRBJ2-3, with TRBD2 as a possible D gene (5 bases). Trimming took 1 base from V and 2 from J, leaving 10 bases between them. This CDR3 is built from 15 residues. Germline V CDR1 and CDR2: LGHNA, YSLEER. DNA for the CDR3: TGCGCCAGCAGCCAAGGGACTGCGATCACAGATACGCAGTATTTT. This codes for CASSQGTAITDTQYF.

The rearrangement uses TRBV4-3 and TRBJ1-2; the D is unclear. CDR1 is LGHNA, CDR2 YSLEER, per germline. V lost 0 bases, J lost 0 bases, and 14 bases lay in between. This CDR3 is 17 amino acids long. CDR3 in amino acids: CASSQDLQIGSNYGYTF. Here the CDR3 DNA reads TGCGCCAGCAGCCAAGATCTTCAGATAGGCTCTAACTATGGCTACACCTTC.

This clonotype appeared a single time. The chain carries TRBV6-2 or TRBV6-3 and TRBJ2-7; D tentatively fits TRBD1 or TRBD2 (5 bases each). The CDR3 covers 15 residues. Germline lookup yields CDR1 MNHEY and CDR2 SVGEGT. V was cut by 6 bases and J by 5 bases, with 20 bases left in between. In DNA, the CDR3 is TGTGCCAGCAGCATACGGGACGCCGAGGGCGACGAGCAGTACTTC. This sequence encodes CASSIRDAEGDEQYF.

This clonotype was seen more than once but under ten times. The J gene is TRBJ2-5, the V gene TRBV28, with 7 positions matching TRBD2. Germline CDR1 and CDR2: MDHEN and SYDVKM. V was pared by 3 bases and J by 3 bases, with 1 base of the junction left unmatched. The CDR3 consists of 13 residues. This chain's CDR3 is CASSFRGEETQYF. DNA of the CDR3: TGTGCCAGCAGTTTCCGGGGGGAAGAGACCCAGTACTTC.

The chain employs TRBV9 and TRBJ1-1, with D hard to call. Per germline, CDR1 SGDLS and CDR2 YYNGEE. This CDR3 is built from 13 residues. The V and J ends lost 2 bases and 1 base respectively, with 6 bases between them. CDR3 protein: CASSVDKNTEAFF. The CDR3 coding sequence is TGTGCCAGCAGCGTCGACAAGAACACTGAAGCTTTCTTT.

The table lists this clonotype with many counts. The gene calls are TRBV20-1 and TRBJ2-7; a possible D gene is TRBD1 (5 bases). The V end lost 3 bases, the J end lost 6 bases, and 18 bases lay between the germline ends. The CDR3 runs to 14 residues. Germline V gene data show CDR1 as DFQATT and CDR2 as SNEGSKA (reference sequence). The CDR3 DNA is TGCAGTGCTAGTGCCACAGGAGCCACGGGCGAGCAGTACTTC. It codes for CSASATGATGEQYF.

The chain joins TRBV7-9 to TRBJ2-2; D may be TRBD1 (6 bases). The V end was cut by 1 base, the J end by 6 bases, with 12 bases between. The CDR3 is 15 residues long. CDR1 and CDR2 from the germline V gene are SEHNR and FQNEAQ (reference sequence). The CDR3 DNA reads TGTGCCAGCAGCTTAGGTGTTGGGGGCGCCGGGGAGCTGTTTTTT. It is translated as CASSLGVGGAGELFF.

This chain links TRBV7-9 with TRBJ2-2; no clear D. The CDR3 totals 10 residues. Germline CDR1 and CDR2: SEHNR and FQNEAQ (reference sequence). The CDR3 nucleotides are TGTGCGGCCGGGACCGGGGAGCTGTTTTTT. This encodes CAAGTGELFF.

The V call is TRBV12-3 or TRBV12-4, the J call TRBJ2-7; either TRBD1 or TRBD2 may fit D (5 bases each). Trimming shortened V by 1 base and J by 6 bases, and 16 bases separated the two germline ends. This CDR3 is 15 amino acids long. The CDR3 reads CASSLGDRLRGEQYF. Here the CDR3 DNA reads TGTGCCAGCAGTTTAGGGGACCGCCTTAGGGGCGAGCAGTACTTC.